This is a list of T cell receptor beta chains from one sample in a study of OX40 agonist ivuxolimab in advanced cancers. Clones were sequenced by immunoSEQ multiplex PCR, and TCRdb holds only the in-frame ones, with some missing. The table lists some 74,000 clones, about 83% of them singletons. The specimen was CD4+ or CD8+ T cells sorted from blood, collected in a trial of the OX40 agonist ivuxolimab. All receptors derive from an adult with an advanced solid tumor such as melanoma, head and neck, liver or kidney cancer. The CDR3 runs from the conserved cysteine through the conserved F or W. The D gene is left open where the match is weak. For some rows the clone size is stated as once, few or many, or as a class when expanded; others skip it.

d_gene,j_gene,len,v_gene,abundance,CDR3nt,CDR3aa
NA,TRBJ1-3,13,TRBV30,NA,TGTGCCTGCCCAACAGGGCCTGGAAACACCATATATTTT,CACPTGPGNTIYF
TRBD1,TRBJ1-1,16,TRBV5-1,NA,TGCGCCAGCAGCTCGTCACCGGGACAGAGAAACACTGAAGCTTTCTTT,CASSSSPGQRNTEAFF
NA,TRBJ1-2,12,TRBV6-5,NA,TGTGCCAGTTCAACCGGGAACTATGGCTACACCTTC,CASSTGNYGYTF
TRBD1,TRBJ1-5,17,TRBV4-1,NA,TGCGCCAGCAGCCAAGATCCCGGACAGGGGGCAAATCAGCCCCAGCATTTT,CASSQDPGQGANQPQHF
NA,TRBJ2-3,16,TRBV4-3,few,TGCGCCAGCAGCCTAGTACAGGGATCTGAATCGGGCACGCAGTATTTT,CASSLVQGSESGTQYF
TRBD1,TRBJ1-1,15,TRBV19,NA,TGTGCCAGTAGGACAGGGGGCGACCTGAACACTGAAGCTTTCTTT,CASRTGGDLNTEAFF
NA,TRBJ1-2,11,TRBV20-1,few,TGCAGTAGCGAGCAGGGCGGCGGCTACACCTTC,CSSEQGGGYTF
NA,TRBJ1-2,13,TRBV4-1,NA,TGCGCCAGCAGCCTTACGGGCCGGGGAGGCTACACCTTC,CASSLTGRGGYTF
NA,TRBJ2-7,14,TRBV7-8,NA,TGTGCCAGCAGCTACGCCCGGACCACCTACGAGCAGTACTTC,CASSYARTTYEQYF
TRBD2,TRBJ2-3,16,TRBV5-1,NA,TGCGCCAGCAGCTTGGCGGGGGGGGCACCGCCAGATACGCAGTATTTT,CASSLAGGAPPDTQYF
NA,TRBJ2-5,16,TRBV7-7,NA,TGTGCTAGCAGCTTAAATGCTCGCAGTCAGGGAGAGACCCAGTACTTC,CASSLNARSQGETQYF
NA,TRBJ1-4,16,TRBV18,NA,TGTGCCAGCTCACCAATACCCTGGAATTCAGGGGAAAAACTGTTTTTT,CASSPIPWNSGEKLFF
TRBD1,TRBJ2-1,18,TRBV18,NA,TGTGCCAGCTCACCAACCCGACAGGGGGCATCCGTAGGGAATGAGCAGTTCTTC,CASSPTRQGASVGNEQFF
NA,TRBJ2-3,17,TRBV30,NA,TGTGCCTGGAGTGTAGGGGGCGGGAGGTTCAGCACAGATACGCAGTATTTT,CAWSVGGGRFSTDTQYF
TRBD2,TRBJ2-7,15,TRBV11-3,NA,TGTGCCAGCAGCTTAGTTGCGGGGGACTCCTACGAGCAGTACTTC,CASSLVAGDSYEQYF
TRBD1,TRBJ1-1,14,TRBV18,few,TGTGCCAGCTCCACACCGAGGGGGCACACTGAAGCTTTCTTT,CASSTPRGHTEAFF
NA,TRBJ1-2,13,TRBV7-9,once,TGTGCCAGCAGCCGGACGCAAAACTATGGCTACACCTTC,CASSRTQNYGYTF
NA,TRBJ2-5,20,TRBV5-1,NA,TGCGCCAGCAGCTTGGAAGGTCGGGGGAGGCTCTACGTGGGGCAAGAGACCCAGTACTTC,CASSLEGRGRLYVGQETQYF
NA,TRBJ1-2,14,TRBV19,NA,TGTGCCAGTAGGAAGGGAGACAAGACTTATGGCTACACCTTC,CASRKGDKTYGYTF
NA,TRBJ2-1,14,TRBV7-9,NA,TGTGCCAGCAGCCGTCCGGTCAGGGCCGATGAACAGTTCTTC,CASSRPVRADEQFF
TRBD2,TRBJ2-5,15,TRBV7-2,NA,TGTGCCAGCAGCCTTAGCGGGAGGAGGGAGGAGACCCAGTACTTC,CASSLSGRREETQYF
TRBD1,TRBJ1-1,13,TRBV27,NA,TGTGCCAGCAGTTTCCACAGGGGGCTTGAAGCTTTCTTT,CASSFHRGLEAFF
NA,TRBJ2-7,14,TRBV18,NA,TGTGCCAGCTCACCATCAGGGGAGACCTACGAGCAGTACTTC,CASSPSGETYEQYF
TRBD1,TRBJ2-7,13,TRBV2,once,TGTGCCAGCAGTATACAGGGGGCTTACGAGCAGTACTTC,CASSIQGAYEQYF
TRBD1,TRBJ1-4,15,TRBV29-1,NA,TGCAGCGTTGTTGATCAAGGGGGCACTAATGAAAAACTGTTTTTT,CSVVDQGGTNEKLFF
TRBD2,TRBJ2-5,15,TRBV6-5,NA,TGTGCCAGCAGTTCTTCCGGGACTAGCAGGGAGACCCAGTACTTC,CASSSSGTSRETQYF
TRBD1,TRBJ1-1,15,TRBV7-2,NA,TGTGCCAGCAGCTTAGCCGACAGGGGTAGGACTGAAGCTTTCTTT,CASSLADRGRTEAFF
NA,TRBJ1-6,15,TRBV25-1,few,TGTGCCAGCAGCCCTCCCGGGACGGGTAATTCACCCCTCCACTTT,CASSPPGTGNSPLHF
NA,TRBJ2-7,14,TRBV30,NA,TGTGCCTGGAGTGTACGGGCGGTTACCTACGAGCAGTACTTC,CAWSVRAVTYEQYF
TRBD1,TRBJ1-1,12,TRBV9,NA,TGTGCCAGCAGCCCAGCAGGGGGAGAAGCTTTCTTT,CASSPAGGEAFF
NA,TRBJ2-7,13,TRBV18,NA,TGTGCCAGCTCGCCCAGACGGTCCTACGAGCAGTACTTC,CASSPRRSYEQYF
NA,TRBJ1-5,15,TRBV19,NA,TGTGCCAGTAGTAGGTCCCGGACAGATTCGCGGCCCCAGCATTTT,CASSRSRTDSRPQHF